This T cell receptor beta chain originates from a study of shared clonotypes between healthy human individuals (dated by TCRdb to 2019 to 2021). Concerning the study at large: A couple of women and a few men aged 18 to 49 years were included in the cohort. For each donor, CD4 naive and CD4 memory were each run on three plates, CD8 naive on two plates, and CD8 memory on one plate. To increase sequencing depth and limit assay-specific biases, different laboratories used diverse techniques to prepare libraries and sequence TCR repertoires. Each donor's leukapheresis produced roughly between roughly 0.9 and 8.9 billion PBMCs. To estimate repertoire size and how much clonotype sharing occurs between individuals, the study deeply sequenced the blood TCR repertoires of roughly 5 healthy adults.

What the work shows at the level of the full study, not this receptor alone: Rarefaction of sorted-subset datasets indicated incomplete sequencing despite the large sequencing depth. The genetic and exposure-history diversity represented was limited by the small number of donors. Naive subsets generally had larger estimated clonotype richness than memory subsets did. Pairwise subsampling led to the expectation that sequencing depth would affect the degree of clonotype sharing among donors. Compared with non-shared clonotypes, clonotypes shared by all four sorted-subset donors had higher generation probabilities. Across four donors, 4.5% to 6.5% of naive CD4, roughly 3.8% of naive CD8, roughly 2.2% of memory CD4, and approximately 0.4% of memory CD8 clonotypes were shared. Sampling was limited to blood, and TCR repertoires in tissue likely differ from TCR repertoires in blood.

This clone was seen a single time. No cognate antigen has been identified for it. Per-base quality was not reported, and no clone a single base away is much larger than it. According to the germline V gene, CDR1 reads LGHNA and CDR2 reads YSLEER. A distance of 20 bases separates the germline ends of V and J, which lose 4 bases and 8 bases respectively. The CDR3 runs 15 amino acids, cysteine and phenylalanine included. Solely the CDR3 DNA is kept, with 45 bases framed from the first base. Using the deep immunoSEQ assay, multiplex PCR amplified TCR CDR3 regions from genomic DNA. Extracted genomic DNA from each cell subset was spread evenly across all wells of several immunoSEQ 96-well plates, with each plate serving as a replicate. For sorted subsets, 150 to 200 ng genomic DNA, equal to 25,000 to 35,000 T cell genomes, was loaded into each replicate PCR. Purified libraries were quantified with a Qubit 3.0 fluorometer, sized on a Bioanalyzer 2100, and re-quantified with the KAPA Library Quantification kit. Every immunoSEQ 96-well plate was sequenced on a dedicated single-read 150-cycle Illumina NextSeq 550 flow cell. The published analysis was carried out like this. Because the immunoSEQ output held only junctional sequences and lacked quality scores, the filtering could not match the filtering applied to full-length reads. Sequences were annotated with PyIR, a Python wrapper for IgBLAST v1.9, using IMGT germline references to assign V/J genes and CDR3. Reads were filtered out if the reads had weak V/J assignments (E-value above 1e-6), no CDR3, stop codons, out-of-frame junctions, or ambiguous translated residues. V3J clonotypes were defined as sequences sharing the same inferred V gene, J gene, and CDR3 amino acid sequence. To compute the percentage overlap between repertoires, the number of shared unique clonotypes was divided by the size of the smaller repertoire. RTK rarefaction, the Chao1 estimator, and Recon v2.1 estimates of unobserved clonotypes were used to assess repertoire richness. OLGA was used to compute generation probabilities for all TCRbeta clonotypes that the gDNA method yielded from a few donors. TCRdb provides this immuneACCESS table in a form limited to in-frame rearrangements. Some clones are lacking; in checked studies, under half of them reflect an unresolved V gene, and why the rest are absent is not known. V, J and clone size were drawn from that table, and D and trimming were deduced from the DNA. In this sample the table shows fewer than 3 million clones, 85% to 95% of which occur a single time. Jointly, the top ten make up around 0.4% of the sample.

The donors were healthy, HIV-negative adults who had no recently reported acute infections or vaccinations. Only Caucasian adults living in Nashville, Tennessee, USA were represented among the donors. Magnetic negative selection was used to enrich CD4+ T cells, after which naive cells were positively selected on CD45RA and the negative fraction became the memory subset. After blood collection by leukapheresis, PBMCs were isolated using Ficoll-Histopaque density gradient centrifugation and then cryopreserved in the vapor phase of liquid nitrogen. Analytical flow cytometry was used to check the purity and quantity of each magnetically sorted T cell population. Genomic DNA was isolated from each sorted fraction and quantified by UV absorbance on a Nanodrop 2000c.

The receptor comes from a man aged 18 to 29 in good health. Some clones in this sample may be carry-over from other donors' samples. The sequenced material came from naive CD4+ T cells from PBMCs. The label giving this sample's cell subset or site can be read as: CD45RA+ positively selected. This receptor chain uses TRBV4-3 and TRBJ1-2; D gene: possibly TRBD1, on 5 matching bases. The DNA reads as follows: TGCGCCAGCAGCCGTCGCGATAGGGACCCTTCCGGCTACACCTTC. This yields the protein CASSRRDRDPSGYTF.